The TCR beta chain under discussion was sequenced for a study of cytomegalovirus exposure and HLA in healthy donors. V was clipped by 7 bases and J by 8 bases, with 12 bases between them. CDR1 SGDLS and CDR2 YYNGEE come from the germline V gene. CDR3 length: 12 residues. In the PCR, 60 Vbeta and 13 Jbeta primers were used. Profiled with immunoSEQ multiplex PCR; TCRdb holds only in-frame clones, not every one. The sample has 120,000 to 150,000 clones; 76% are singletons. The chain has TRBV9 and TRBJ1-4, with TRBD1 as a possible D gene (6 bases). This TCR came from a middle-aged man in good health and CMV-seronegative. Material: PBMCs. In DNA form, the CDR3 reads TGTGCCAGCGGGGGGGGCTCGGAAAAACTGTTTTTT. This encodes CASGGGSEKLFF. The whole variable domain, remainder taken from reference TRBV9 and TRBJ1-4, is DSGVTQTPKHLITATGQRVTLRCSPRSGDLSVYWYQQSLDQGLQFLIQYYNGEERAKGNILERFSAQQFPDLHSELNLSSLELGDSALYFCASGGGSEKLFFGSGTQLSVL.